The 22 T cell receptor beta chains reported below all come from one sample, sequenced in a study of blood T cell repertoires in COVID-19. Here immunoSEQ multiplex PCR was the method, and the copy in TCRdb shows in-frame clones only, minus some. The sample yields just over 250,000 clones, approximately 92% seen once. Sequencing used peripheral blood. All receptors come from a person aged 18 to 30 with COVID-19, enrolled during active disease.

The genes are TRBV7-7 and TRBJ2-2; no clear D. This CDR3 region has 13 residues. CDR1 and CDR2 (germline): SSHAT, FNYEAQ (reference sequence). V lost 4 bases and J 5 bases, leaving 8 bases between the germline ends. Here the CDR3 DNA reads TGTGCCAGCAGCTCGTACACGACCGGGGAGCTGTTTTTT. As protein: CASSSYTTGELFF.

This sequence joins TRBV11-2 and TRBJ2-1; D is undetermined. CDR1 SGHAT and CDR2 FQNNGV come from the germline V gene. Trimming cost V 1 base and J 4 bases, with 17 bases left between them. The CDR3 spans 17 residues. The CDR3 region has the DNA TGTGCCAGCAGCTTAGCGTCGCTTAGGATCGGGTACAATGAGCAGTTCTTC. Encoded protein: CASSLASLRIGYNEQFF.

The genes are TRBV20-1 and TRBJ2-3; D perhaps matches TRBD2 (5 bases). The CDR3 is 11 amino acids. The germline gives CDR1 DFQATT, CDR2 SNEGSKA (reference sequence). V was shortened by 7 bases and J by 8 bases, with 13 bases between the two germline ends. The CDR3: CSEPLGSTQYF. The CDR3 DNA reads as TGCAGTGAACCACTTGGGAGTACGCAGTATTTT.

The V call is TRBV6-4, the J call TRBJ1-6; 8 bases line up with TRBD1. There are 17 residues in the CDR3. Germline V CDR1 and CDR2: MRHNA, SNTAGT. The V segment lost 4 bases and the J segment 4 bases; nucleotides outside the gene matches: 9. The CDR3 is CASSVPLRTGYNSPLHF. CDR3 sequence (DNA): TGTGCCAGCAGTGTACCGCTTAGGACAGGGTATAATTCACCCCTCCACTTT.

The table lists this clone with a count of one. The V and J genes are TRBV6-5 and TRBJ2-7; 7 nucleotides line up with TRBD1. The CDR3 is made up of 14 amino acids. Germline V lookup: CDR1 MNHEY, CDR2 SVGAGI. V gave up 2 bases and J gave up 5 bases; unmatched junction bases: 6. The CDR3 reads CASSYRQGPDEQYF. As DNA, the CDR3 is TGTGCCAGCAGTTACAGACAGGGTCCAGACGAGCAGTACTTC.

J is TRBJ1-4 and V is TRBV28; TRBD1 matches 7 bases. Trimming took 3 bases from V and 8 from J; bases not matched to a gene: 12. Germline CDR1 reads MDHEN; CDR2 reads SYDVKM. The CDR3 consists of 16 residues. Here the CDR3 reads CASSLRSPGGREKLFF. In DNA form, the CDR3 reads TGTGCCAGCAGTTTGAGAAGCCCAGGGGGAAGGGAAAAACTGTTTTTT.

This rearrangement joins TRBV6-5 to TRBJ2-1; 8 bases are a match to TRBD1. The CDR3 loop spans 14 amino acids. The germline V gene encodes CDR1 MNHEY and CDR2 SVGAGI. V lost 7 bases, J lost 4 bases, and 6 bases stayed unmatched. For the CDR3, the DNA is TGTGCCAGCAAGGGGGACAGGCCGTACAATGAGCAGTTCTTC. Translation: CASKGDRPYNEQFF.

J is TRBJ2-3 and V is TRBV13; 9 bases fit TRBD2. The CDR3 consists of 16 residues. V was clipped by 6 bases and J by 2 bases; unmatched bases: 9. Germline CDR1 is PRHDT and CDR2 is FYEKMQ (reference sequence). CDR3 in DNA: TGTGCCAGCAGTCTGACTAGCGGTCTAGCCACAGATACGCAGTATTTT. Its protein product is CASSLTSGLATDTQYF.

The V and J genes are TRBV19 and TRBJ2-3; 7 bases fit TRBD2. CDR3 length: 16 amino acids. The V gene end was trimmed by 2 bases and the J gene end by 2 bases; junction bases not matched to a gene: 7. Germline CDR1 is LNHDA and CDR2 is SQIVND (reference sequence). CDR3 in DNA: TGTGCCAGTAGTATAAGAGCGGGACTAATCACAGATACGCAGTATTTT. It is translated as CASSIRAGLITDTQYF.

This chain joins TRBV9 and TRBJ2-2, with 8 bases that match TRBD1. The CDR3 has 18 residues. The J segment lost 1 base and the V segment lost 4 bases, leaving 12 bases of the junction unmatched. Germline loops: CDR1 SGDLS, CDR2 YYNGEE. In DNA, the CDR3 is TGTGCCAGCAGCAGACAGGGGCGGTTCCCTGTGAACACCGGGGAGCTGTTTTTT. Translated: CASSRQGRFPVNTGELFF. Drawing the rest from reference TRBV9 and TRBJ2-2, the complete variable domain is DSGVTQTPKHLITATGQRVTLRCSPRSGDLSVYWYQQSLDQGLQFLIQYYNGEERAKGNILERFSAQQFPDLHSELNLSSLELGDSALYFCASSRQGRFPVNTGELFFGEGSRLTVL.

Here the CDR3 reads CASSVPGQGPASEAFF. The CDR3 DNA reads as TGTGCCAGCAGTGTCCCGGGACAGGGACCAGCTTCTGAAGCTTTCTTT. The chain combines TRBV6-1 with TRBJ1-1; 9 positions agree with TRBD1. The CDR3 has 16 amino acids. V shed 4 bases, J shed 6 bases, and the junction held 12 bases outside the gene matches. Germline V lookup: CDR1 MNHNS, CDR2 SASEGT.

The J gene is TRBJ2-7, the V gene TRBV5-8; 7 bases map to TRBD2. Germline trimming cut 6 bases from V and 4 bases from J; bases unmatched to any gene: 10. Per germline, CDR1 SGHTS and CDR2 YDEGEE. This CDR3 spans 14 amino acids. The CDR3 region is CASTDRLAGYEQYF. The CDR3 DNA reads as TGTGCCAGCACCGATCGACTAGCAGGTTACGAGCAGTACTTC.

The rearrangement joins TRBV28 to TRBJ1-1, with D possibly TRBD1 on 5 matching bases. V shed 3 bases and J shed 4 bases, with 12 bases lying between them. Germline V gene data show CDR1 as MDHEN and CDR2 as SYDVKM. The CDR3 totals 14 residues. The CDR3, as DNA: TGTGCCAGCAGTTTGAGCCAGGGCTCCACTGAAGCTTTCTTT. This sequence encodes CASSLSQGSTEAFF. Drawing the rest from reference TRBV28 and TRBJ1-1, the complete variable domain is DVKVTQSSRYLVKRTGEKVFLECVQDMDHENMFWYRQDPGLGLRLIYFSYDVKMKEKGDIPEGYSVSREKKERFSLILESASTNQTSMYLCASSLSQGSTEAFFGQGTRLTVV.

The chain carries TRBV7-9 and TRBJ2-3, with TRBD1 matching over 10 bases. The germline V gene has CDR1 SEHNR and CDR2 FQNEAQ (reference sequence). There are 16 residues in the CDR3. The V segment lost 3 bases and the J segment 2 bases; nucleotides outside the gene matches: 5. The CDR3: CASSLLGQGSTDTQYF. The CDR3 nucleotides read TGTGCCAGCAGCTTGTTGGGACAGGGGTCCACAGATACGCAGTATTTT.

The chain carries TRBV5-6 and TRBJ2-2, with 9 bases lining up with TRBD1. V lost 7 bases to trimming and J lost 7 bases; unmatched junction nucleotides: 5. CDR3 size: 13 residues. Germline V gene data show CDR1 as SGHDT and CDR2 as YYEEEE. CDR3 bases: TGTGCCAGCCGGACAGGGGTCATCGGGGAGCTGTTTTTT. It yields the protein CASRTGVIGELFF.

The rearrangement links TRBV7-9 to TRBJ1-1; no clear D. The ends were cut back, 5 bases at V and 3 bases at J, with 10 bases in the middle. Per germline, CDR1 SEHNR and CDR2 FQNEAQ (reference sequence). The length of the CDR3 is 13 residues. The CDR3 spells CASSAVGDTEAFF. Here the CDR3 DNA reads TGTGCCAGCAGCGCCGTCGGGGACACTGAAGCTTTCTTT.

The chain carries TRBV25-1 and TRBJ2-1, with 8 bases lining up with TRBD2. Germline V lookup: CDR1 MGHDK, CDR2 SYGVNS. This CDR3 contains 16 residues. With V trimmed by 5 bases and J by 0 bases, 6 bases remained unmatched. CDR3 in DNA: TGTGCCAGCAGTAAACTAGCGGTTGACTCCTACAATGAGCAGTTCTTC. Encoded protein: CASSKLAVDSYNEQFF.

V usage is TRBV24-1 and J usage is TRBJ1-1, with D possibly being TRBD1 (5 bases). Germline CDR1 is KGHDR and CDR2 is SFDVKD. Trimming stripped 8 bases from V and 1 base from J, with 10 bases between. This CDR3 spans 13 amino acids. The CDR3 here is CATKGQANTEAFF. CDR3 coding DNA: TGTGCCACCAAGGGGCAGGCGAACACTGAAGCTTTCTTT.

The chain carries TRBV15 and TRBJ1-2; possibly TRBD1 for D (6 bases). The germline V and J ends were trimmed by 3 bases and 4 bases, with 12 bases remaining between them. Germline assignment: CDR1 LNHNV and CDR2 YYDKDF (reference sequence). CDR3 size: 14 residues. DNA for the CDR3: TGTGCCACCAGCAGGGACGACAGGCGCTATGGCTACACCTTC. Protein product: CATSRDDRRYGYTF.

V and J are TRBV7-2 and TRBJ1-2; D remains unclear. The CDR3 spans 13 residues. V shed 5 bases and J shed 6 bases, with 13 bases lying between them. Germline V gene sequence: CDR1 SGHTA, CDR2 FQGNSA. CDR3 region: CASSRDRSNGYTF. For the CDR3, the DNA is TGTGCCAGCAGCCGAGATAGGAGTAATGGCTACACCTTC.

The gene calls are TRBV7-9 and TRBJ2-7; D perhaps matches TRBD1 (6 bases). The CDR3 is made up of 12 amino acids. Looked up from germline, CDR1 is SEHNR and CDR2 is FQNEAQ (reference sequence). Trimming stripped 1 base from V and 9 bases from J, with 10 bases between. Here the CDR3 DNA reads TGTGCCAGCAGCTTAGGGGACATGGGGCAGTACTTC. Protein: CASSLGDMGQYF.

Here the CDR3 reads CASSRDYYNEQFF. In DNA, the CDR3 is TGTGCCAGCAGCCGGGACTACTACAATGAGCAGTTCTTC. The chain combines TRBV7-8 with TRBJ2-1; 7 nucleotides agree with TRBD2. The CDR3 is 13 residues long. The germline V gene has CDR1 SGHVS and CDR2 FQNEAQ. The J segment lost 3 bases and the V segment lost 5 bases, leaving 1 base of the junction unmatched.